The following is a T cell receptor (beta chain) sequence with its context. TCRdb's copy holds only in-frame clones and misses some; the assay was immunoSEQ multiplex PCR. Among fewer than 350,000 clones, 88% were seen once, and the ten largest hold 1%. This entry comes from a study of blood T cell repertoires in COVID-19. The germline gives CDR1 MDHEN, CDR2 SYDVKM. Trimming took 3 bases from V and 7 from J; bases not matched to a gene: 4. The CDR3 spans 13 residues. The chain couples TRBV28 to TRBJ1-2; 8 bases match TRBD1. Sequenced sample: PBMCs or T cells enriched from blood (not recorded which). This TCR was recovered from a woman younger than 45 who had recovered from COVID-19. CDR3 amino acids: CASSFGTGRGYTF. CDR3 coding DNA: TGTGCCAGCAGTTTCGGGACAGGACGTGGCTACACCTTC.